Presented here are 32 T cell receptor beta chains from one specimen sequenced in a study of OX40 agonist ivuxolimab in advanced cancers. The library was built by means of the immunoSEQ multiplex PCR assay. TCRdb took this table from immuneACCESS and kept in-frame rearrangements with V and J called. Such tables lack part of the clones; where checked against another copy, unresolved V genes explain under half of the gap, and the rest is unexplained. The table for this sample lists about 80,000 clones; 80% to 90% of them were counted only once. The ten largest clones capture 0.3% to 0.4% of the sample. The sample consisted of CD4+ or CD8+ T cells sorted from blood, taken in a trial of the OX40 agonist ivuxolimab. Receptors were obtained from an adult with an advanced solid tumor such as melanoma, head and neck, liver or kidney cancer.

The chain has TRBV5-4 and TRBJ1-4; D is unresolved. The CDR3 totals 13 residues. The germline gives CDR1 SGHNT, CDR2 YYREEE (reference sequence). V shed 7 bases and J shed 3 bases, with 10 bases lying between them. In nucleotides, the CDR3 is TGTGCCAGCGGGTTGAGTCCTAATGAAAAACTGTTTTTT. It encodes CASGLSPNEKLFF.

The rearrangement links TRBV7-2 to TRBJ2-4; D is perhaps TRBD2 (6 bases). This CDR3 region has 14 residues. Trimming stripped 6 bases from V and 10 bases from J, with 19 bases between. Germline values: CDR1 SGHTA, CDR2 FQGNSA. The CDR3 is CASSVGTSPVIQYF. Written as DNA, the CDR3 is TGTGCCAGCAGTGTAGGGACTTCGCCGGTAATTCAGTACTTC.

V is TRBV7-8 and J is TRBJ2-1; D unclear. The germline CDR1 and CDR2 sequences are SGHVS and FQNEAQ. The CDR3 has 16 amino acids. The V end lost 2 bases, the J end lost 3 bases, and 14 bases lay between the germline ends. The CDR3 region has the DNA TGTGCCAGCAGCTTATCAAACCCCGCCGTCTACAATGAGCAGTTCTTC. Protein sequence: CASSLSNPAVYNEQFF.

This clone was recorded once. The chain recombines TRBV18 with TRBJ1-2; possible D gene TRBD1, 6 bases. Germline V gene data show CDR1 as KGHSH and CDR2 as LQKENI. CDR3 length equals 17 residues. The V end was cut by 0 bases, the J end by 0 bases, with 14 bases between. The CDR3 DNA sequence: TGTGCCAGCTCACCACCCAAAAGGCGGACAGCTAACTATGGCTACACCTTC. Its translation is CASSPPKRRTANYGYTF.

This clone was counted once. The chain uses TRBV28 and TRBJ1-3; D might be TRBD1 (5 bases). V gave up 10 bases and J gave up 0 bases, with 13 bases separating them. Germline V gives CDR1 MDHEN, CDR2 SYDVKM. This CDR3 is 14 amino acids long. Here the CDR3 DNA reads TGTGCCACCTTTCAGGGCTCCTCTGGAAACACCATATATTTT. It is translated as CATFQGSSGNTIYF.

CDR3 residues: CASRDILTEKLFF. CDR3 DNA sequence: TGTGCCAGTAGAGACATCCTGACTGAAAAACTGTTTTTT. V is TRBV19 and J is TRBJ1-4; D is undetermined. Germline V lookup: CDR1 LNHDA, CDR2 SQIVND (reference sequence). V lost 6 bases and J lost 7, with 12 bases in between. The CDR3 runs 13 residues. The whole variable domain, filled in from reference TRBV19 and TRBJ1-4, reads DGGITQSPKYLFRKEGQNVTLSCEQNLNHDAMYWYRQDPGQGLRLIYYSQIVNDFQKGDIAEGYSVSREKKESFPLTVTSAQKNPTAFYLCASRDILTEKLFFGSGTQLSVL.

This chain connects TRBV7-2 to TRBJ1-5; tentative D call: TRBD1 (6 bases). Germline CDR1 SGHTA, CDR2 FQGNSA. Trimming cost V 5 bases and J 3 bases, with 11 bases left between them. The CDR3 runs 14 residues. This chain's CDR3 is CASSPGQLNQPQHF. The CDR3 DNA sequence: TGTGCCAGCAGCCCGGGACAACTCAATCAGCCCCAGCATTTT.

The J gene is TRBJ2-3, the V gene TRBV7-3; D unresolved. Germline CDR1 is SGHTA and CDR2 is FQGTGA. Trimming pared 4 bases from V and 7 bases from J, leaving 12 bases between. CDR3 size: 13 residues. The DNA of the CDR3 is TGTGCCAGCAGCTCCACTATCTCGAATACGCAGTATTTT. This codes for CASSSTISNTQYF.

The chain carries TRBV6-5 and TRBJ1-2, with D perhaps TRBD1 (6 bases). Germline V CDR1 and CDR2: MNHEY, SVGAGI. The V and J ends lost 6 bases and 8 bases respectively, with 13 bases between them. The CDR3 is 12 amino acids. The CDR3 coding sequence is TGTGCCAGCAGAACAGGGTTCGGGGGCTACACCTTC. Residues: CASRTGFGGYTF.

J is TRBJ1-2 and V is TRBV28; D might be TRBD1 (5 bases). Germline CDR1 is MDHEN and CDR2 is SYDVKM. Deletions cut 6 bases from V and 6 bases from J, with 14 bases between. There are 13 residues in the CDR3. CDR3 residues: CASSRGLWDGYTF. CDR3 coding DNA: TGTGCCAGCAGCCGGGGCTTATGGGATGGCTACACCTTC.

This clone was counted only a few times. This chain links TRBV6-5 with TRBJ1-5; D not certain. The V gene lost 4 bases and the J gene lost 0 bases, with 10 bases spanning the gap. Germline V gene data show CDR1 as MNHEY and CDR2 as SVGAGI. The CDR3 totals 15 residues. The chain's CDR3 is CASSSVRSSNQPQHF. DNA of the CDR3: TGTGCCAGCAGTTCAGTTCGTTCTAGCAATCAGCCCCAGCATTTT.

The V and J genes are TRBV11-1 and TRBJ2-7; 9 nucleotides agree with TRBD1. V was clipped by 6 bases and J by 3 bases; unmatched bases: 6. This CDR3 has 14 residues. Germline loops: CDR1 SGHAT, CDR2 FQDESV (reference sequence). The DNA of the CDR3 is TGTGCCAGCAGTCCCCCGGGACAGGGCTACGAGCAGTACGTC. This codes for CASSPPGQGYEQYV.

This sequence joins TRBV5-6 and TRBJ1-6; D is perhaps TRBD1 (5 bases). V dropped 2 bases and J dropped 1 base, with 10 bases sitting between them. CDR1 is SGHDT and CDR2 is YYEEEE in the germline V gene. The CDR3 contains 16 residues. This CDR3 reads CASSFGAGSYNSPLHF. Written as DNA, the CDR3 is TGTGCCAGCAGCTTCGGGGCAGGGTCCTATAATTCACCCCTCCACTTT.

The rearrangement uses TRBV25-1 and TRBJ2-1, with TRBD2 identical over 8 bases. This CDR3 has 12 amino acids. In germline, CDR1 is MGHDK, CDR2 SYGVNS. J gave up 15 bases and V 4 bases, and 8 bases lay outside the gene matches. CDR3 nucleotide sequence: TGTGCCAGCAGTGGGGGAGCGGGGGCTCTGTTCTTC. It codes for CASSGGAGALFF.

V usage is TRBV5-4 and J usage is TRBJ1-2, with TRBD1 matching over 10 bases. With 5 bases clipped from V and 2 bases from J, the junction kept 6 bases outside the gene matches. Germline V lookup: CDR1 SGHNT, CDR2 YYREEE (reference sequence). CDR3 length: 15 amino acids. CDR3 amino acids: CASSSRDRGNYGYTF. CDR3 DNA sequence: TGTGCCAGCAGTTCCAGGGACAGGGGAAACTATGGCTACACCTTC.

The chain uses TRBV6-1 and TRBJ2-2, with D perhaps matching TRBD1 (6 bases). This CDR3 is built from 15 residues. Germline V lookup: CDR1 MNHNS, CDR2 SASEGT. V was trimmed by 5 bases and J by 5 bases, leaving 15 bases between them. The CDR3: CASSFGIGGTGELFF. The CDR3 coding sequence is TGTGCCAGCAGTTTCGGGATAGGGGGAACCGGGGAGCTGTTTTTT.

This clone was picked up one time. The chain has TRBV18 and TRBJ1-1; 8 bases line up with TRBD1. There are 17 residues in the CDR3. V lost 5 bases and J lost 0; bases outside the gene matches: 11. CDR1 is KGHSH and CDR2 is LQKENI in the germline V gene. The CDR3 protein is CASSEMRTGKLNTEAFF. The CDR3 coding sequence is TGTGCCAGCTCAGAGATGAGGACAGGGAAATTGAACACTGAAGCTTTCTTT.

V usage is TRBV5-1 and J usage is TRBJ1-4, with 8 bases that match TRBD1. The CDR3 extends over 14 amino acids. CDR1 and CDR2 from the germline V gene are SGHRS and YFSETQ. The ends lost 4 bases at V and 6 bases at J; junction bases unmatched: 5. The CDR3 DNA sequence: TGCGCCAGCAGCACCAGGGGGCGTGATGAAAAACTGTTTTTT. Encoded protein: CASSTRGRDEKLFF.

The rearrangement joins TRBV28 to TRBJ2-7; D possibly corresponds to TRBD2 (6 bases). Deletions cut 3 bases from V and 3 bases from J, with 15 bases between. The CDR3 runs to 15 residues. The V gene's germline CDR1 is MDHEN and CDR2 SYDVKM. Here the CDR3 reads CASSFRGADNYEQYF. In DNA form, the CDR3 reads TGTGCCAGCAGTTTCCGCGGGGCCGATAACTACGAGCAGTACTTC.

This clone was recorded once. The rearrangement joins TRBV7-2 to TRBJ2-2; D gene unclear. Germline lookup yields CDR1 SGHTA and CDR2 FQGNSA. V lost 2 bases, J lost 7 bases, and 8 bases lay in between. The length of the CDR3 is 13 residues. This CDR3 reads CASSLIGFGELFF. CDR3 coding DNA: TGTGCCAGCAGCTTAATTGGGTTCGGGGAGCTGTTTTTT.

The CDR3 DNA is TGTGCCATCAGTGGGGACACCTGGGGTGATTCACCCCTCCACTTT. This sequence encodes CAISGDTWGDSPLHF. This rearrangement joins TRBV10-3 to TRBJ1-6, with D perhaps matching TRBD1 (6 bases). V lost 4 bases, J lost 8 bases, and 15 bases lay in between. The CDR3 consists of 15 residues. In germline, CDR1 is ENHRY, CDR2 SYGVKD.

The V gene is TRBV11-2, the J gene TRBJ1-3; unclear D gene. Germline CDR1 reads SGHAT; CDR2 reads FQNNGV. V shed 5 bases and J shed 4 bases, with 6 bases lying between them. There are 12 residues in the CDR3. The CDR3 loop is CASSIQGNTIYF. CDR3 bases: TGTGCCAGCAGCATACAAGGAAACACCATATATTTT.

This clone appeared a single time. The V call is TRBV30, the J call TRBJ1-5; D is unresolved. The V gene lost 1 base and the J gene lost 1 base, with 5 bases spanning the gap. This CDR3 contains 13 residues. Germline CDR1 and CDR2: GTSNPN and SVGIG (reference sequence). The CDR3 reads CAWSGTSNQPQHF. The CDR3 DNA is TGTGCCTGGAGTGGTACAAGCAATCAGCCCCAGCATTTT.

This clone showed up just once. The chain recombines TRBV12-5 with TRBJ1-5; D is possibly TRBD1 (6 bases). With 1 base removed from V and 7 bases from J, the gap between germline ends came to 11 bases. The CDR3 extends over 14 amino acids. Per the germline V gene, CDR1 is LGHNT and CDR2 is FRNRAP. The CDR3 coding sequence is TGTGCTAGTGGTTTGGGGGGGGCAGGGCAGCCCCAGCATTTT. Protein sequence: CASGLGGAGQPQHF.

The chain couples TRBV19 to TRBJ1-2; 8 positions match TRBD1. CDR1 and CDR2 (germline): LNHDA, SQIVND (reference sequence). The V gene end was trimmed by 6 bases and the J gene end by 4 bases; junction bases not matched to a gene: 4. The CDR3 runs to 13 residues. Here the CDR3 DNA reads TGTGCCAGTAGCGACGGGACAGGCTATGGCTACACCTTC. Translating it yields CASSDGTGYGYTF.

This clone was recorded once. The rearrangement uses TRBV6-1 and TRBJ1-1; D is possibly TRBD1 (6 bases). V was clipped by 6 bases and J by 8 bases, with 16 bases between them. Germline lookup yields CDR1 MNHNS and CDR2 SASEGT. There are 13 residues in the CDR3. The CDR3 loop is CASSGQPTREAFF. CDR3 sequence (DNA): TGTGCCAGCAGCGGACAGCCCACGAGGGAAGCTTTCTTT.

This clone was observed a few times. The V gene is TRBV28, the J gene TRBJ1-6; D remains unclear. V gave up 5 bases and J gave up 7 bases, with 9 bases separating them. CDR1 is MDHEN, CDR2 SYDVKM, per germline. This CDR3 is 13 amino acids long. The CDR3 sequence: CASSDDWNSPLHF. CDR3 DNA sequence: TGTGCCAGCAGTGACGATTGGAATTCACCCCTCCACTTT.

The chain combines TRBV7-9 with TRBJ2-1, with 10 bases fitting TRBD2. The V and J ends lost 1 base and 0 bases, in that order; junction bases with no gene match: 6. The CDR3 extends over 18 amino acids. CDR1 is SEHNR, CDR2 FQNEAQ, per germline (reference sequence). The CDR3 DNA follows: TGTGCCAGCAGCTTAGAGTTTGGACTAGCGGCCTCCTACAATGAGCAGTTCTTC. Amino acids: CASSLEFGLAASYNEQFF.

The V call is TRBV9, the J call TRBJ2-2; a weak D match, TRBD1 (5 bases). The CDR3 has 13 residues. The germline V gene encodes CDR1 SGDLS and CDR2 YYNGEE. The V end lost 1 base, the J end lost 6 bases, and 7 bases lay between the germline ends. The CDR3 loop is CASSVQGPGELFF. In DNA, the CDR3 is TGTGCCAGCAGCGTACAGGGCCCCGGGGAGCTGTTTTTT.

The V call is TRBV27, the J call TRBJ1-5, with TRBD1 identical over 9 bases. This CDR3 has 18 residues. The germline gives CDR1 MNHEY, CDR2 SMNVEV (reference sequence). The V and J ends lost 0 bases and 4 bases, in that order; junction bases with no gene match: 10. The CDR3 loop reads CASSLSMSGQGRNQPQHF. The DNA for the CDR3 is TGTGCCAGCAGTTTATCGATGTCGGGACAGGGTCGTAATCAGCCCCAGCATTTT.

J is TRBJ2-1 and V is TRBV19; 9 nucleotides line up with TRBD2. Germline CDR1 and CDR2: LNHDA and SQIVND (reference sequence). CDR3 length: 16 amino acids. Trimming at V came to 6 bases and at J to 8 bases, leaving 14 bases not matched to a gene. CDR3 sequence reads: CASSSTAGGRLYEQFF. The CDR3 nucleotides are TGTGCCAGTAGCTCTACCGCGGGGGGGCGCTTGTATGAGCAGTTCTTC.

This chain connects TRBV9 to TRBJ2-1; tentative D call: TRBD2 (5 bases). CDR1 and CDR2 (germline): SGDLS, YYNGEE. The V end was cut by 1 base, the J end by 0 bases, with 23 bases between. The CDR3 has 20 residues. The DNA of the CDR3 is TGTGCCAGCAGCGTAAGTGGTAGCGTGTTCTCAAGGAGCTCCTACAATGAGCAGTTCTTC. Its protein product is CASSVSGSVFSRSSYNEQFF.